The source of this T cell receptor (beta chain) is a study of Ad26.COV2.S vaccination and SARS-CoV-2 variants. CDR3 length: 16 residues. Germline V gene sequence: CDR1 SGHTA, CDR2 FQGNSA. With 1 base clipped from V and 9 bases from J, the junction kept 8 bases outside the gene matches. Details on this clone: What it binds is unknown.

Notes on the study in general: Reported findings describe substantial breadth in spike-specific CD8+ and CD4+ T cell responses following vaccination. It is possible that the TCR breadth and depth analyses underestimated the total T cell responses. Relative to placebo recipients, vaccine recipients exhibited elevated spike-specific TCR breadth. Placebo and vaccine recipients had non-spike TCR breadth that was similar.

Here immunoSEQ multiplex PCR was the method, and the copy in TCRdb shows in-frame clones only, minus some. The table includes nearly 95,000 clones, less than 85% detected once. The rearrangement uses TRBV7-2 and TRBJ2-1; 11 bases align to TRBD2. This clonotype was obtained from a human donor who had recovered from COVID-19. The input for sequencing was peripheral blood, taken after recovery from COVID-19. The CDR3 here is CASSLVPGLAGGEQFF. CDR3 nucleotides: TGTGCCAGCAGCTTAGTTCCCGGACTAGCGGGTGGTGAGCAGTTCTTC. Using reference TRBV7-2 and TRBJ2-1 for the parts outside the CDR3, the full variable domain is GAGVSQSPSNKVTEKGKDVELRCDPISGHTALYWYRQSLGQGLEFLIYFQGNSAPDKSGLPSDRFSAERTGGSVSTLTIQRTQQEDSAVYLCASSLVPGLAGGEQFFGPGTRLTVL.